Presented here are 9 T cell receptor beta chains from one specimen sequenced in a study of PD-L1 blockade in urothelial cancer. TCRdb's table, derived via immunoSEQ multiplex PCR, lists solely in-frame clones and lacks some. The sample lists 35,000 or so clones; about 87% were seen once. Specified time point: pretreatment peripheral blood. Sequences were derived from PBMCs, sampled around atezolizumab (anti-PD-L1) treatment. The origin of the receptors is a man in his fifties or sixties with urothelial cancer.

This clone is a singleton in its sample. The V and J genes are TRBV28 and TRBJ1-4; D is undetermined. Germline V gene data show CDR1 as MDHEN and CDR2 as SYDVKM. The germline V and J ends were trimmed by 3 bases and 0 bases, with 11 bases remaining between them. The CDR3 loop spans 16 amino acids. As DNA, the CDR3 is TGTGCCAGCAGTTTCCTCACAGCTGCAACTAATGAAAAACTGTTTTTT. The encoded protein is CASSFLTAATNEKLFF.

The chain combines TRBV5-1 with TRBJ2-6; 9 positions match TRBD1. Germline values: CDR1 SGHRS, CDR2 YFSETQ. J lost 0 bases, V lost 10 bases, and 5 bases had no gene match. The CDR3 is made up of 15 amino acids. CDR3 in amino acids: CASRDRVSGANVLTF. The CDR3 region has the DNA TGCGCCTCCCGGGACAGGGTCTCTGGGGCCAACGTCCTGACTTTC.

This chain joins TRBV5-1 and TRBJ1-3, with TRBD1 as a possible D gene (5 bases). Germline-derived CDR1 and CDR2 are SGHRS and YFSETQ. Trimming shortened V by 4 bases and J by 0 bases, and 11 bases separated the two germline ends. There are 15 residues in the CDR3. The CDR3 DNA sequence: TGCGCCAGCAGCGTAACAGGAGACTCTGGAAACACCATATATTTT. It yields the protein CASSVTGDSGNTIYF.

V and J are TRBV19 and TRBJ1-2; D ambiguous. Per the germline V gene, CDR1 is LNHDA and CDR2 is SQIVND (reference sequence). V was cut by 1 base and J by 8 bases, with 11 bases left in between. CDR3 length: 13 residues. The CDR3 DNA is TGTGCCAGTAGTATAGCGACAAGTCGCGGCTACACCTTC. Amino acids: CASSIATSRGYTF.

The chain employs TRBV28 and TRBJ2-7; 11 bases are shared with TRBD2. The V gene end was trimmed by 5 bases and the J gene end by 2 bases; junction bases not matched to a gene: 2. The CDR3 covers 14 residues. CDR1 and CDR2 (germline): MDHEN, SYDVKM. For the CDR3, the DNA is TGTGCCAGCAGTGAACTAGCGGGAGCCTACGAGCAGTACTTC. Translation gives CASSELAGAYEQYF.

The chain is built from TRBV9 and TRBJ2-1; TRBD2 might be the D (6 bases). CDR1 is SGDLS and CDR2 is YYNGEE in the germline V gene. Trimming removed 0 bases from V and 1 base from J, with 8 bases in between. The CDR3 length is 15 residues. For the CDR3, the DNA is TGTGCCAGCAGCGTAGGCGGGAAATCCTACAATGAGCAGTTCTTC. This gives the protein CASSVGGKSYNEQFF.

The genes are TRBV2 and TRBJ1-4, with 10 nucleotides matching TRBD1. The germline CDR1 and CDR2 sequences are SNHLY and FYNNEI. The ends lost 6 bases at V and 6 bases at J; junction bases unmatched: 1. The CDR3 has 13 residues. CDR3 loop: CASSGTGDEKLFF. CDR3 nucleotide sequence: TGTGCCAGCAGCGGGACAGGGGATGAAAAACTGTTTTTT.

The chain employs TRBV5-4 and TRBJ2-7, with D maybe TRBD2 (6 bases). V was shortened by 0 bases and J by 2 bases, with 12 bases between the two germline ends. This CDR3 is built from 15 residues. Per the germline V gene, CDR1 is SGHNT and CDR2 is YYREEE (reference sequence). CDR3 nucleotides: TGTGCCAGCAGCTTGGGTGGAGGGAAGACCTACGAGCAGTACTTC. Protein: CASSLGGGKTYEQYF.

CDR3 sequence (DNA): TGTGCCAGCAGCCCAGGACTCGGCTCTGGAAACACCATATATTTT. Its translation is CASSPGLGSGNTIYF. V usage is TRBV11-2 and J usage is TRBJ1-3; D gene unclear. This CDR3 is built from 15 residues. V gave up 5 bases and J gave up 0 bases, with 11 bases separating them. Germline V gives CDR1 SGHAT, CDR2 FQNNGV.